The 30 T cell receptor beta chains below all came from one sample that was sequenced in a study of control samples from healthy donors and cancer patients. TCRdb's copy holds only in-frame clones and misses some; the assay was immunoSEQ multiplex PCR. This sample yields 95,000 to 100,000 clones, of which 82% are seen a single time; 2% to 2.5% belongs to the top ten. Sequenced: blood. These TCRs come from a man in his 60s in good health.

The V gene is TRBV6-5, the J gene TRBJ1-1, with D maybe TRBD1 (5 bases). The germline CDR1 and CDR2 sequences are MNHEY and SVGAGI. The V end lost 3 bases, the J end lost 5 bases, and 10 bases lay between the germline ends. CDR3 length: 13 amino acids. The CDR3 protein is CASSYGGVTEAFF. CDR3 bases: TGTGCCAGCAGTTATGGGGGGGTGACTGAAGCTTTCTTT.

This clone was found a few times. This sequence joins TRBV3-1 (or the pseudogene TRBV3-2) and TRBJ2-1, with TRBD2 matching 10 bases. J gave up 13 bases and V 6 bases, and 6 bases lay outside the gene matches. Looked up from germline, CDR1 is LGHDT and CDR2 is YNNKEL (reference sequence). The CDR3 length is 12 residues. In nucleotides, the CDR3 is TGTGCCAGCAGTCTTACTAGCGGGAAACAGTTCTTC. It encodes CASSLTSGKQFF.

This clone occurred once. J is TRBJ2-5 and V is TRBV4-1; D uncertain. There are 13 residues in the CDR3. Trimming shortened V by 0 bases and J by 7 bases, and 9 bases separated the two germline ends. Germline V gene sequence: CDR1 MGHRA, CDR2 YSYEKL. CDR3: CASSQDLKGTQYF. The DNA of the CDR3 is TGCGCCAGCAGCCAAGATCTAAAAGGGACCCAGTACTTC.

The chain employs TRBV5-4 and TRBJ2-5, with a possible D match to TRBD1 (5 bases). In germline, CDR1 is SGHNT, CDR2 YYREEE (reference sequence). This CDR3 has 14 residues. Trimming took off 0 bases at V and 1 base at J, with 7 bases between the two ends. The CDR3 sequence is CASSLEGFQETQYF. CDR3 nucleotide sequence: TGTGCCAGCAGCTTGGAGGGGTTCCAAGAGACCCAGTACTTC.

The count of this clone is one. The chain employs TRBV11-2 and TRBJ1-5; D is ambiguous. The CDR3 is 12 amino acids. V was clipped by 5 bases and J by 4 bases, with 6 bases between them. Per germline, CDR1 SGHAT and CDR2 FQNNGV. CDR3 residues: CASSHQNQPQHF. The CDR3 DNA sequence: TGTGCCAGCAGCCACCAAAATCAGCCCCAGCATTTT.

The chain is built from TRBV4-1 and TRBJ2-3; 7 bases align to TRBD1. Germline values: CDR1 MGHRA, CDR2 YSYEKL. This CDR3 is 16 amino acids long. J was trimmed by 1 base and V by 4 bases; bases with no gene match: 8. This CDR3 is CASSPEGTARTDTQYF. The CDR3 DNA follows: TGCGCCAGCAGCCCAGAAGGGACAGCCCGCACAGATACGCAGTATTTT.

The rearrangement uses TRBV4-2 and TRBJ2-6; 7 nucleotides agree with TRBD2. There are 17 residues in the CDR3. Germline V gene sequence: CDR1 LGHNA, CDR2 YNFKEQ. After removal of 7 bases from V and 0 bases from J, the junction contained 9 bases not matched to a gene. CDR3 coding DNA: TGTGCCAGCACTGTGGGCACTAGCGACTCTGGGGCCAACGTCCTGACTTTC. It yields the protein CASTVGTSDSGANVLTF.

The chain recombines TRBV24-1 with TRBJ2-7; D uncertain. Per the germline V gene, CDR1 is KGHDR and CDR2 is SFDVKD. The CDR3 is 12 residues long. Trimming stripped 1 base from V and 4 bases from J, with 4 bases between. The CDR3 is CATSDLGYEQYF. CDR3 in DNA: TGTGCCACCAGTGATTTAGGGTACGAGCAGTACTTC.

This clone occurred a few times. This chain connects TRBV5-4 to TRBJ1-3; D ambiguous. Trimming left V 4 bases short and J 4 bases short, with 15 bases between. Per germline, CDR1 SGHNT and CDR2 YYREEE (reference sequence). This CDR3 is 15 amino acids long. Here the CDR3 DNA reads TGTGCCAGCAGCCGAGCCACGGTTCCCGGAAACACCATATATTTT. This sequence encodes CASSRATVPGNTIYF. Full variable domain (missing parts from reference TRBV5-4 and TRBJ1-3): ETGVTQSPTHLIKTRGQQVTLRCSSQSGHNTVSWYQQALGQGPQFIFQYYREEENGRGNFPPRFSGLQFPNYSSELNVNALELDDSALYLCASSRATVPGNTIYFGEGSWLTVV.

V is TRBV2 and J is TRBJ2-1; 7 positions match TRBD1. Germline lookup yields CDR1 SNHLY and CDR2 FYNNEI. The junction had 6 bases not matched to a gene; V was cut back by 6 bases and J by 7 bases. This CDR3 contains 13 residues. This CDR3 is CASRGQPRNEQFF. CDR3 DNA sequence: TGTGCCAGCAGGGGACAGCCGCGGAATGAGCAGTTCTTC.

The genes are TRBV7-9 and TRBJ2-1; D may be TRBD1 (7 bases). Germline-derived CDR1 and CDR2 are SEHNR and FQNEAQ (reference sequence). The V end was cut by 3 bases, the J end by 8 bases, with 17 bases between. CDR3 size: 15 residues. CDR3 residues: CASSLDRTGGDEQFF. The CDR3 coding sequence is TGTGCCAGCAGCTTGGACCGGACAGGAGGGGATGAGCAGTTCTTC.

The V call is TRBV15, the J call TRBJ1-6; 10 bases map to TRBD1. The CDR3 is 15 amino acids. V shed 0 bases, J shed 9 bases, and the junction held 2 bases outside the gene matches. Per the germline V gene, CDR1 is LNHNV and CDR2 is YYDKDF (reference sequence). CDR3 in DNA: TGTGCCACCAGCAGAGATAGGACAGGGGGTTCACCCCTCCACTTT. Translated, it gives CATSRDRTGGSPLHF. The full variable domain, its missing parts supplied by reference TRBV15 and TRBJ1-6, is DAMVIQNPRYQVTQFGKPVTLSCSQTLNHNVMYWYQQKSSQAPKLLFHYYDKDFNNEADTPDNFQSRRPNTSFCFLDIRSPGLGDTAMYLCATSRDRTGGSPLHFGNGTRLTVT.

The V gene is TRBV18, the J gene TRBJ1-4, with 9 nucleotides matching TRBD1. The V gene end was trimmed by 3 bases and the J gene end by 7 bases; junction bases not matched to a gene: 15. The germline CDR1 and CDR2 sequences are KGHSH and LQKENI. The CDR3 extends over 18 amino acids. The CDR3 bases are TGTGCCAGCTCACCGGTCCCACGCCCGGGACAGGGAGGTGAAAAACTGTTTTTT. It codes for CASSPVPRPGQGGEKLFF.

The chain links TRBV14 to TRBJ1-2, with D possibly matching TRBD1 (5 bases). V gave up 4 bases and J gave up 6 bases, with 12 bases separating them. From germline, CDR1 is SGHDN and CDR2 FVKESK. CDR3 length equals 13 residues. The CDR3 bases are TGTGCCAGCAGCCCCTTGACGGGGGATGGCTACACCTTC. Amino acids: CASSPLTGDGYTF.

The chain carries TRBV5-1 and TRBJ1-6; unclear D gene. Germline lookup yields CDR1 SGHRS and CDR2 YFSETQ. Between the trimmed V and J ends, which lost 0 bases and 8 bases, there was a span of 15 bases. CDR3 length: 16 amino acids. In nucleotides, the CDR3 is TGCGCCAGCAGCTTGGCCGGTGCCACCGATTATTCACCCCTCCACTTT. Translated: CASSLAGATDYSPLHF.

The rearrangement links TRBV6-5 to TRBJ1-1; no clear D gene. Germline V gene lookup returns CDR1 MNHEY and CDR2 SVGAGI. The germline V and J ends were trimmed by 0 bases and 4 bases, with 6 bases remaining between them. The CDR3 extends over 13 amino acids. The CDR3 region has the DNA TGTGCCAGCAGTTACTCGATGAGCACTGAAGCTTTCTTT. Protein product: CASSYSMSTEAFF.

The V call is TRBV5-8, the J call TRBJ2-5; D remains ambiguous. The ends were cut back, 6 bases at V and 1 base at J, with 4 bases in the middle. CDR3 length: 11 residues. The germline V gene encodes CDR1 SGHTS and CDR2 YDEGEE. As DNA, the CDR3 is TGTGCCAGCACCCCCCAAGAGACCCAGTACTTC. Protein: CASTPQETQYF.

This clone was seen only once. The chain is built from TRBV6-1 and TRBJ1-2; the D is unclear. The V and J ends lost 1 base and 6 bases respectively, with 6 bases between them. CDR1 and CDR2 from the germline V gene are MNHNS and SASEGT. CDR3 length equals 12 residues. This CDR3 is CASSEVGDGYTF. The CDR3 coding sequence is TGTGCCAGCAGTGAAGTGGGCGATGGCTACACCTTC.

This sequence joins TRBV15 and TRBJ2-5; 14 nucleotides match TRBD2. The CDR3 covers 19 residues. Germline V gives CDR1 LNHNV, CDR2 YYDKDF (reference sequence). V shed 5 bases and J 0 bases; nucleotides not matched to a gene: 11. CDR3 protein: CATSLTRLAGGPHQETQYF. In DNA form, the CDR3 reads TGTGCCACCAGCCTTACTCGACTAGCGGGAGGGCCCCACCAAGAGACCCAGTACTTC.

The chain is built from TRBV10-1 and TRBJ2-5, with no clear D. The CDR3 covers 14 residues. Trimming left V 0 bases short and J 2 bases short, with 7 bases between. Germline V gene lookup returns CDR1 WNHNN and CDR2 SYGVQD (reference sequence). The CDR3 reads CASSESTGQETQYF. The DNA of the CDR3 is TGCGCCAGCAGTGAGTCCACTGGGCAAGAGACCCAGTACTTC.

The chain combines TRBV18 with TRBJ2-3; 9 bases match TRBD1. This CDR3 has 16 residues. Germline V gene data show CDR1 as KGHSH and CDR2 as LQKENI. The V gene end was trimmed by 2 bases and the J gene end by 5 bases; junction bases not matched to a gene: 8. CDR3 sequence reads: CASSPKGTGNIDTQYF. The CDR3 DNA follows: TGTGCCAGCTCACCAAAAGGGACAGGGAATATAGATACGCAGTATTTT.

The rearrangement joins TRBV7-9 to TRBJ2-1; D perhaps matches TRBD2 (6 bases). The CDR3 totals 13 residues. Trimming shortened V by 2 bases and J by 5 bases, and 7 bases separated the two germline ends. Looked up from germline, CDR1 is SEHNR and CDR2 is FQNEAQ (reference sequence). For the CDR3, the DNA is TGTGCCAGCAGCTTACGCGGGAACAATGAGCAGTTCTTC. Protein: CASSLRGNNEQFF.

The genes are TRBV30 and TRBJ2-7; D call uncertain. The CDR3 contains 13 residues. With 0 bases removed from V and 4 bases from J, the gap between germline ends came to 10 bases. Germline CDR1 reads GTSNPN; CDR2 reads SVGIG (reference sequence). The chain's CDR3 is CAWSVGGRYEQYF. CDR3 DNA sequence: TGTGCCTGGAGTGTTGGCGGTAGGTACGAGCAGTACTTC. Combining the CDR3 with reference TRBV30 and TRBJ2-7 gives the whole variable domain SQTIHQWPATLVQPVGSPLSLECTVEGTSNPNLYWYRQAAGRGLQLLFYSVGIGQISSEVPQNLSASRPQDRQFILSSKKLLLSDSGFYLCAWSVGGRYEQYFGPGTRLTVT.

This clone appeared once. The chain combines TRBV6-4 with TRBJ2-6, with D hard to call. Trimming took 0 bases from V and 0 from J, leaving 12 bases between them. Germline V gene lookup returns CDR1 MRHNA and CDR2 SNTAGT. The CDR3 is 18 amino acids. The CDR3 loop is CASSDSRQAYSGANVLTF. CDR3 bases: TGTGCCAGCAGTGACTCCCGGCAGGCATACTCTGGGGCCAACGTCCTGACTTTC.

About this clone itself: The junction and the germline gene differ at one end; a read error may be behind it. This chain connects TRBV2 to TRBJ2-3, with TRBD1 matching 10 bases. CDR1 is SNHLY, CDR2 FYNNEI, per germline. This CDR3 region has 12 residues. The CDR3 is CASSSTPGQGFF. CDR3 bases: TGTGCCAGCAGTTCCACTCCGGGACAGGGGTTTTTT.

The table lists this clone with a count of one. This chain links TRBV7-2 with TRBJ1-3, with 12 bases identical to TRBD1. The CDR3 sequence is 16 residues long. V lost 8 bases to trimming and J lost 4 bases; unmatched junction nucleotides: 9. The V gene's germline CDR1 is SGHTA and CDR2 FQGNSA. DNA for the CDR3: TGTGCCAGCCGACCGGGACAGGGGGCTGCGGGAAACACCATATATTTT. Residues: CASRPGQGAAGNTIYF. The whole variable domain, filled in from reference TRBV7-2 and TRBJ1-3, reads GAGVSQSPSNKVTEKGKDVELRCDPISGHTALYWYRQSLGQGLEFLIYFQGNSAPDKSGLPSDRFSAERTGGSVSTLTIQRTQQEDSAVYLCASRPGQGAAGNTIYFGEGSWLTVV.

The V gene is TRBV13, the J gene TRBJ2-7, with a tentative D call TRBD1 (5 bases). V was cut by 4 bases and J by 5 bases, with 15 bases left in between. The germline gives CDR1 PRHDT, CDR2 FYEKMQ (reference sequence). CDR3 length: 14 residues. The CDR3 loop reads CASSWGRQSHEQYF. The CDR3 nucleotides read TGTGCCAGCAGCTGGGGCCGTCAAAGCCACGAGCAGTACTTC.

This clone was detected only once. This chain connects TRBV6-5 to TRBJ2-5; a weak D match, TRBD2 (6 bases). The CDR3 spans 15 residues. V was clipped by 0 bases and J by 7 bases, with 15 bases between them. Looked up from germline, CDR1 is MNHEY and CDR2 is SVGAGI. This chain's CDR3 is CASSYSWGDGGTQYF. The CDR3 DNA sequence: TGTGCCAGCAGTTACTCTTGGGGGGACGGGGGGACCCAGTACTTC.

CDR3 sequence: CASSRLAARIQFF. The DNA for the CDR3 is TGTGCCAGTAGCAGACTAGCGGCCAGAATTCAGTTCTTC. The V call is TRBV19, the J call TRBJ2-1; TRBD2 aligns across 9 bases. The junction had 10 bases not matched to a gene; V was cut back by 6 bases and J by 13 bases. The CDR3 is 13 residues long. Germline loops: CDR1 LNHDA, CDR2 SQIVND (reference sequence).

The chain couples TRBV6-5 to TRBJ2-3; 11 bases match TRBD2. The junction had 5 bases not matched to a gene; V was cut back by 6 bases and J by 3 bases. Germline lookup yields CDR1 MNHEY and CDR2 SVGAGI. This CDR3 spans 15 amino acids. The CDR3 sequence is CASSVTSGRTDTQYF. CDR3 bases: TGTGCCAGCAGCGTAACTAGCGGGAGAACAGATACGCAGTATTTT.